This T cell receptor (beta chain) was retrieved from a study of cytomegalovirus exposure and HLA in healthy donors. This clone was detected only once. Antigen unknown. Overall study results and limits: Analyses of presence and absence presupposed an approximately uniform sequencing depth across donors. Likely technical artifact: a cluster of highly shared sequence variants. Reportedly, HLA-A and HLA-B alleles of most subjects were accurately predicted from TCR beta. Links to common viral pathogens appeared, in a later analysis, for several of the most significant clusters.

CDR3 length: 15 residues. In germline, CDR1 is MNHEY, CDR2 SVGAGI. Losses at the gene ends were 0 bases for V and 4 bases for J; bases not matched to a gene: 5. In the PCR, 60 Vbeta and 13 Jbeta primers were used. Here immunoSEQ multiplex PCR was the method, and the copy in TCRdb shows in-frame clones only, minus some. The sample lists fewer than 250,000 clones; approximately 82% were seen once. The genes are TRBV6-5 and TRBJ2-7; the match to TRBD1 covers 8 bases. Input material: PBMCs. The source is a man aged 18 to 29 in good health and CMV-seronegative. CDR3: CASSYSPGGFYEQYF. CDR3 in DNA: TGTGCCAGCAGTTACTCTCCAGGGGGCTTTTACGAGCAGTACTTC.